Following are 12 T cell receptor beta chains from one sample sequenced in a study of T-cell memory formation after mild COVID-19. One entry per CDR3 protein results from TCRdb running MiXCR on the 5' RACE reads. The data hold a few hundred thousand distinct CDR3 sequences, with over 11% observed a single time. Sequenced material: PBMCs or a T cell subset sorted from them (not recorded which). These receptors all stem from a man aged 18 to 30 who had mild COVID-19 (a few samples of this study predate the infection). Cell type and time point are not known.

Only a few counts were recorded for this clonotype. The CDR3 nucleotides are TGTGCCAGCAGCCAAAGTTGGGTTAGCTCCTACAATGAGCAGTTCTTC. Translated, it gives CASSQSWVSSYNEQFF. The genes are TRBV3-1 and TRBJ2-1; D is unresolved. CDR3 length: 16 amino acids. The germline CDR1 and CDR2 sequences are LGHDT and YNNKEL (reference sequence). V lost 2 bases to trimming and J lost 0 bases, with 11 bases between them.

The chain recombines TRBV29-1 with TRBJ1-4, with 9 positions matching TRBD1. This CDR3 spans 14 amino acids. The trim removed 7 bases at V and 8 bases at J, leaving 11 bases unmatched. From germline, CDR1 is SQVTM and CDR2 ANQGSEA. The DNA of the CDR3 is TGCAGCGCCGGGGACAGGGCCCTCTCAGAAAAACTGTTTTTT. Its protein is CSAGDRALSEKLFF.

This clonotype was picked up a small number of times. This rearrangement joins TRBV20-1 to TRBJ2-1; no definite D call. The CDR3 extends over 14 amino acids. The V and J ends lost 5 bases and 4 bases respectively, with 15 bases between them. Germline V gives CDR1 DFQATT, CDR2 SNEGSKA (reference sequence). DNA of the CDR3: TGCAGTGCTCAGATCACGGACCCTTACAATGAGCAGTTCTTC. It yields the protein CSAQITDPYNEQFF.

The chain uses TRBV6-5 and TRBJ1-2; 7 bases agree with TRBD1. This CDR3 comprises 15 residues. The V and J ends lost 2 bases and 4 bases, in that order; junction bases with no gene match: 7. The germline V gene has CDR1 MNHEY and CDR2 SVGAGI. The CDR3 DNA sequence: TGTGCCAGCAGTTACAACCGGGACAGCGTCTATGGCTACACCTTC. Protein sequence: CASSYNRDSVYGYTF.

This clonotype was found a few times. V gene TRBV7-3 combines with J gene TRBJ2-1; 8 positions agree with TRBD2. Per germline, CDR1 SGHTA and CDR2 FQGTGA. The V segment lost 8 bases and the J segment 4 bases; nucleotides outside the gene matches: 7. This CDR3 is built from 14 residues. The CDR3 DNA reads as TGTGCCAGCGGGTTCGGGGGGGATTACAATGAGCAGTTCTTC. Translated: CASGFGGDYNEQFF.

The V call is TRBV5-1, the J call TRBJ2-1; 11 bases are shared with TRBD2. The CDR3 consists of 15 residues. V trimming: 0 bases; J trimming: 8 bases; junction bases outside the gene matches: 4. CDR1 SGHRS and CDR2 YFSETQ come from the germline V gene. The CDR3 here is CASSLVAGGLDEQFF. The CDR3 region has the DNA TGCGCCAGCAGCTTGGTAGCGGGGGGGCTCGATGAGCAGTTCTTC.

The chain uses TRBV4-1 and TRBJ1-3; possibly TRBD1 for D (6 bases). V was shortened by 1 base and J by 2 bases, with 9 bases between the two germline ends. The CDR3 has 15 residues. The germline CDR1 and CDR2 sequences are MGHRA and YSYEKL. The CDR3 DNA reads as TGCGCCAGCAGCCAAGGACCAGGGGCTGGAAACACCATATATTTT. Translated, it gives CASSQGPGAGNTIYF.

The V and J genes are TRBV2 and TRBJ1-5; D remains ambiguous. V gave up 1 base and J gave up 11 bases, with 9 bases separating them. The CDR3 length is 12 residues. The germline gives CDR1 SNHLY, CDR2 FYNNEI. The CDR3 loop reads CASSEGIGAQHF. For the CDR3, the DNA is TGTGCCAGCAGTGAAGGAATTGGTGCCCAGCATTTT.

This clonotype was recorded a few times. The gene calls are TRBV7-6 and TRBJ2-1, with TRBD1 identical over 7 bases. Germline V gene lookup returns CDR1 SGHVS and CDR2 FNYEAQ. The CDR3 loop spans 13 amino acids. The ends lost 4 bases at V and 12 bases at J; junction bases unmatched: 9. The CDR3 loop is CASSYDRERGQFF. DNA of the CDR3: TGTGCCAGCAGCTACGACAGGGAAAGAGGGCAGTTCTTC.

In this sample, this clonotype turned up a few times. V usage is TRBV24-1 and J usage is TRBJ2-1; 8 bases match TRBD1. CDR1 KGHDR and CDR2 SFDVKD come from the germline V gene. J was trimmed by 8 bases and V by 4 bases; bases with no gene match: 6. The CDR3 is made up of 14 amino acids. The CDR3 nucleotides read TGTGCCACCAGTGACCATGGACAGGGATATGAGCAGTTCTTC. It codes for CATSDHGQGYEQFF.

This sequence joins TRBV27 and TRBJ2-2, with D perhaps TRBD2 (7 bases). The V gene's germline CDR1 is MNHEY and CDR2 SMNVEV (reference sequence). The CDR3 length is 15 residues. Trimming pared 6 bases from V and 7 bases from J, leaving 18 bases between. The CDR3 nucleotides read TGTGCCAGCAGAGGGGGGGGCCGGAATCACGGGGAGCTGTTTTTT. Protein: CASRGGGRNHGELFF.

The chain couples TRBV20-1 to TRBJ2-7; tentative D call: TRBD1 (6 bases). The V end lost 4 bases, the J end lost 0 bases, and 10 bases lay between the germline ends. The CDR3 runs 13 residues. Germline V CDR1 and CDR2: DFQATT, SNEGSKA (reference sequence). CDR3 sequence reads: CSAKDRSSYEQYF. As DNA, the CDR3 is TGCAGTGCTAAGGACAGAAGCTCCTACGAGCAGTACTTC.